Below, 8 T cell receptor beta chains from the same sample are listed, as sequenced in a study of T cell responses to AZD1222 COVID-19 vaccine. Measured with immunoSEQ multiplex PCR; TCRdb has only the in-frame clones, and not every one. The sample lists some 130,000 clones; about four fifths were seen once. This specimen was peripheral blood, taken on day 0 of AZD1222 vaccination. These receptors were collected from an adult in good health.

The chain carries TRBV9 and TRBJ1-1, with D perhaps TRBD1 (5 bases). Trimming cost V 0 bases and J 4 bases, with 13 bases left between them. The CDR3 is 15 residues long. Germline lookup yields CDR1 SGDLS and CDR2 YYNGEE. The DNA for the CDR3 is TGTGCCAGCAGCGTAGTGCCTGCCGGGGGCACTGAAGCTTTCTTT. It is translated as CASSVVPAGGTEAFF.

V and J are TRBV5-1 and TRBJ1-2, with 7 bases aligning to TRBD1. The CDR3 runs 12 residues. The germline V gene has CDR1 SGHRS and CDR2 YFSETQ. V trimming: 5 bases; J trimming: 4 bases; junction bases outside the gene matches: 2. CDR3 coding DNA: TGCGCCAGCAGTACAGGGGCCTATGGCTACACCTTC. Its protein is CASSTGAYGYTF.

This clone has only one observation. The chain is built from TRBV28 and TRBJ2-1, with a possible D match to TRBD1 (8 bases). V was shortened by 3 bases and J by 5 bases, with 20 bases between the two germline ends. The CDR3 covers 17 residues. Germline V CDR1 and CDR2: MDHEN, SYDVKM. CDR3 region: CASSFPSTGGEDNEQFF. As DNA, the CDR3 is TGTGCCAGCAGTTTCCCAAGTACAGGGGGGGAGGACAATGAGCAGTTCTTC.

The chain has TRBV2 and TRBJ1-1; TRBD1 matches at 7 bases. The CDR3 consists of 14 residues. Germline V lookup: CDR1 SNHLY, CDR2 FYNNEI. The trim removed 6 bases at V and 2 bases at J, leaving 6 bases unmatched. For the CDR3, the DNA is TGTGCCAGCAGCCAACAGGGGCCCAACACTGAAGCTTTCTTT. Residues: CASSQQGPNTEAFF.

On this clone: The junction departs from the called germline gene at one end, perhaps through a read error. The V and J genes are TRBV14 and TRBJ1-6; unclear D gene. From germline, CDR1 is SGHDN and CDR2 FVKESK. This CDR3 is 15 amino acids long. CDR3 residues: CASSRQVVGNSPLHF. The CDR3 nucleotides read TGTGCTAGCAGCCGGCAAGTGGTGGGTAATTCACCCCTCCACTTT.

As to this clone: Germline is not matched at one junction end, which may reflect a read error. The chain links TRBV12-5 to TRBJ1-1; a weak D match, TRBD1 (6 bases). The CDR3 extends over 14 amino acids. Germline V CDR1 and CDR2: LGHNT, FRNRAP. CDR3 sequence: CASGLDTRQASRVF. CDR3 coding DNA: TGTGCTAGTGGTTTGGACACTCGACAGGCCAGTCGGGTCTTT.

This clone was found once. CDR3 sequence: CASSPRDSSYEQYF. The CDR3 region has the DNA TGTGCCAGCAGTCCCCGGGACAGCTCCTACGAGCAGTACTTC. This sequence joins TRBV27 and TRBJ2-7; 7 bases are a match to TRBD1. With 5 bases clipped from V and 0 bases from J, the junction kept 4 bases outside the gene matches. This CDR3 comprises 14 residues. Germline values: CDR1 MNHEY, CDR2 SMNVEV (reference sequence).

The chain combines TRBV6-5 with TRBJ1-6; D remains unclear. The ends were cut back, 2 bases at V and 6 bases at J, with 8 bases in the middle. Germline CDR1 and CDR2: MNHEY and SVGAGI. The CDR3 length is 14 residues. For the CDR3, the DNA is TGTGCCAGCAGTTACGGGAGGTCTAATTCACCCCTCCACTTT. Residues: CASSYGRSNSPLHF.